This T cell receptor (beta chain) was found in a study of shared clonotypes between healthy human individuals (TCRdb year 2020). The study in broad terms: The cohort comprised two women and a few men aged 18 to 49 years. Per donor, three plates each were used for CD4 naive and CD4 memory, two for CD8 naive, and one for CD8 memory. To estimate repertoire size and how much clonotype sharing occurs between individuals, the study deeply sequenced the blood TCR repertoires of five healthy adults. To increase sequencing depth and limit assay-specific biases, TCR repertoire library preparation and sequencing were carried out by different laboratories using diverse techniques. Each donor's leukapheresis produced roughly between roughly 0.9 and 8.9 billion PBMCs. The paper's findings and limits, for the study overall: Because the study included a small number of donors, the genetic and exposure-history diversity represented was limited. Larger estimated clonotype richness was generally found for naive subsets than for memory subsets. Sampling was restricted to blood, and TCR repertoires in tissues likely differ from the TCR repertoires found in blood. Across several donors, around 5% of naive CD4, 3.5% of naive CD8, under 2.5% of memory CD4, and approximately 0.42% of memory CD8 clonotypes were shared. Even with the large sequencing depth, rarefaction of the sorted-subset datasets indicated that sequencing was incomplete. Pairwise subsampling led to the expectation that sequencing depth would affect the degree of clonotype sharing among donors. Compared with non-shared clonotypes, the clonotypes found in all four sorted-subset donors had higher generation probabilities.

The donors were healthy, HIV-negative adults who had no recently reported acute infections or vaccinations. Only Caucasian adults living in Nashville, Tennessee, USA were represented among the donors. CD8 memory samples were composed of magnetically selected CD45RO+ cells combined with CCR7-negative CD45RA+ effector memory (TemRA) cells. Blood was obtained by leukapheresis, after which PBMCs were separated by Ficoll-Histopaque density gradient centrifugation and cryopreserved in liquid nitrogen vapor phase. Analytical flow cytometry was used to check the purity and quantity of each magnetically sorted T cell population. Each sorted fraction had its genomic DNA isolated and then quantified by UV absorbance on a Nanodrop 2000c. TCR CDR3 regions were amplified from genomic DNA by multiplex PCR using the deep immunoSEQ assay. Genomic DNA extracted from each cell subset was distributed evenly over all wells of several immunoSEQ 96-well plates, and each plate served as one replicate. For sorted subsets, roughly 200 ng of genomic DNA, equivalent to around 29,000 T cell genomes, went into each replicate PCR. Purified libraries were measured with a Qubit 3.0 fluorometer, size-checked on a Bioanalyzer 2100, and measured again with the KAPA Library Quantification kit. Every immunoSEQ 96-well plate was sequenced on a separate single-read 150-cycle Illumina NextSeq 550 flow cell. On the authors' methods: Because the immunoSEQ output held only junctional sequences and lacked quality scores, the filtering could not match the filtering applied to full-length reads. Sequences were annotated with PyIR, a Python wrapper for IgBLAST v1.9, using IMGT germline references to assign V/J genes and CDR3. Reads with weak V/J assignments (E-value above 1e-6), missing CDR3, stop codons, out-of-frame junctions, or ambiguous translated residues were removed. A V3J clonotype was defined by an identical inferred V gene, J gene, and CDR3 amino acid sequence. Percentage overlap between repertoires was computed as shared unique clonotypes divided by the size of the smaller repertoire. Three approaches were used to assess repertoire richness: RTK rarefaction, the Chao1 estimator, and Recon v2.1 estimates of unobserved clonotypes. OLGA was used to compute generation probabilities for all TCRbeta clonotypes that the gDNA method yielded from a handful of donors. Here the immuneACCESS table is served through TCRdb, limited to in-frame sequences with V and J called. Missing clones are a known gap in these copies; in checked studies unresolved V genes cover under half, and the rest lacks a known reason. V, J and clone size derive from that table, while D and trimming were established from the DNA sequence. The sample table holds 100,000 or so clones, of which under 70% were seen once. Of the sample, roughly 23% falls within the top ten clones.

V is shortened by 2 bases, J by 8 bases, and the region joining them spans 6 bases. CDR1 and CDR2 are read off the germline V gene (reference sequence) as SEHNR and FQNEAQ. The CDR3 goes from the cysteine to the phenylalanine over 12 residues. Solely the CDR3 DNA is kept, with 36 bases framed from the first base. Concerning this clone: This receptor's antigen is unknown. Per-base qualities were not stored, and no clone one base away is much larger.

Here the chain combines TRBV7-9 and TRBJ1-4, with the D gene too uncertain to name. The sequencing sample was made of memory CD8+ T cells sorted from blood. Read against the paper, the sample's cell subset or site label means: CD45RO+ cells pooled with CCR7-negative TemRA cells. The source is a woman aged 25 to 39 in good health. The nucleotide sequence is TGTGCCAGCAGCTTAAGCCGGGAAAAACTGTTTTTT. This is translated as CASSLSREKLFF. The reference TRBV7-9 and TRBJ1-4 proteins fill in what lies around the CDR3, so the full variable domain reads DTGVSQNPRHKITKRGQNVTFRCDPISEHNRLYWYRQTLGQGPEFLTYFQNEAQLEKSRLLSDRFSAERPKGSFSTLEIQRTEQGDSAMYLCASSLSREKLFFGSGTQLSVL.